This T cell receptor (beta chain) was captured by sequencing in a study of T cells after yellow fever vaccination. The wider study: Low-cell-number fractions underwent preparation using SMART-Seq v4 Ultra Low Input.

With 5 bases removed from V and 4 bases from J, the gap between germline ends came to 19 bases. In germline, CDR1 is MNHNS, CDR2 SASEGT. The length of the CDR3 is 16 residues. Universal primer sites and UMIs were introduced during 5'RACE template-switching synthesis of TCR cDNA. Each CDR3 protein gets one entry after TCRdb re-called the 5' RACE reads with MiXCR. The sample yields 450,000 to 600,000 distinct CDR3 sequences, about a sixth seen once. Notes on the study in general: Weaker, the secondary response peaked sooner, at day 5 versus 15. Subsequent booster samples again held most clones from primary vaccination (96% CD4, over 80% CD8).

Details on this clonotype: The antigen is not known.

The sample consisted of PBMCs, taken 5 days after the first yellow fever vaccination. The chain employs TRBV6-1 and TRBJ2-3; D tentatively fits TRBD1 or TRBD2 (5 bases each). The sequence derives from a man younger than 35 who received the YFV17D yellow fever vaccine. This chain's CDR3 is CASSRSRDPVPDTQYF. In DNA form, the CDR3 reads TGTGCCAGCAGTCGTTCCAGGGACCCCGTCCCAGATACGCAGTATTTT.